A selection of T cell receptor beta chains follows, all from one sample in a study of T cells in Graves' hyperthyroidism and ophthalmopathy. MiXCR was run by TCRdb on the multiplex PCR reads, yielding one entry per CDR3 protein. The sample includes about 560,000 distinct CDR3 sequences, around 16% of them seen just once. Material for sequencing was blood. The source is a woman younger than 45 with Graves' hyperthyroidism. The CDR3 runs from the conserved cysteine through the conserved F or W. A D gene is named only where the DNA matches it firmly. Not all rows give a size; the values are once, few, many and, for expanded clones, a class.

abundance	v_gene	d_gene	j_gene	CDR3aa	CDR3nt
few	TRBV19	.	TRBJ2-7	CASSTTAAYEQYF	TGTGCCAGTAGTACGACAGCAGCCTACGAGCAGTACTTC
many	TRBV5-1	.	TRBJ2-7	CASRQHPEGTYEQYF	TGCGCCAGCAGACAACACCCGGAGGGTACCTACGAGCAGTACTTC
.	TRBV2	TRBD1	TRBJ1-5	CASSRTGQPQHF	TGTGCCAGCAGTCGGACAGGGCAGCCCCAGCATTTT
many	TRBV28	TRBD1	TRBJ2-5	CASSRRDREETQYF	TGTGCCAGCAGCCGGAGGGACAGGGAAGAGACCCAGTACTTC
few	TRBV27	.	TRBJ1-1	CASSSRERLGGTEAFF	TGTGCCAGCAGTTCCCGAGAGCGCCTGGGGGGCACTGAAGCTTTCTTT
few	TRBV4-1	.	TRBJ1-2	CASSKSRTEIYGYTF	TGCGCCAGCAGCAAGTCCCGGACAGAGATCTATGGCTACACCTTC
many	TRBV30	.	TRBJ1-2	CAWSRTRGSPNYGYTF	TGTGCCTGGAGTCGAACAAGGGGGTCCCCTAACTATGGCTACACCTTC
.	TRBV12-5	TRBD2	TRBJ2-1	CASDLWRASGSDEQFF	TGTGCTAGTGACCTATGGCGGGCTAGCGGGAGTGATGAGCAGTTCTTC
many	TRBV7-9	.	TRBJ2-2	CASSLPGGNDPGELFF	TGTGCCAGCAGCTTACCAGGGGGGAATGACCCCGGGGAGCTGTTTTTT
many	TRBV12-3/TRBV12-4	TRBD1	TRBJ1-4	CASIPGGGKLFF	TGTGCCAGCATCCCAGGGGGTGGAAAACTGTTTTTT
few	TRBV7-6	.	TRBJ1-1	CASSLAPTATKAFF	TGTGCCAGCAGCTTAGCGCCTACTGCCACAAAAGCTTTCTTT
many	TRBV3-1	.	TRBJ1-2	CASSQGVGVFVHYGYTF	TGTGCCAGCAGCCAAGGGGTAGGGGTCTTCGTACACTATGGCTACACCTTC
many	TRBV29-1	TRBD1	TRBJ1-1	CSVKRQGASTEAFF	TGCAGCGTCAAGAGGCAGGGGGCATCCACTGAAGCTTTCTTT
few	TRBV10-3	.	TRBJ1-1	CAISDRGAEAFF	TGTGCCATCAGCGATCGGGGTGCTGAAGCTTTCTTT
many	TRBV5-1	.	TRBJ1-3	CASSDDASLGNTIYF	TGCGCCAGCAGCGACGACGCAAGCCTTGGAAACACCATATATTTT
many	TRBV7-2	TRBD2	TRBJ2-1	CASSSRLAGTFNEQFF	TGTGCCAGCAGCTCTCGACTAGCGGGAACTTTCAATGAGCAGTTCTTC
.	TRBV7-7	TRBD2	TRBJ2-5	CASSLGLAGGPWEAQYF	TGTGCTAGCAGCTTAGGACTAGCGGGAGGGCCTTGGGAGGCCCAGTACTTC
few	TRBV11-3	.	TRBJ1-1	CASSLYPNTEAFF	TGTGCCAGCAGCTTATACCCGAACACTGAAGCTTTCTTT
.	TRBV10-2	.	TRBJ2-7	CASSEGPRGSYEQYF	TGCGCCAGCAGTGAAGGCCCGAGGGGCTCCTACGAGCAGTACTTC
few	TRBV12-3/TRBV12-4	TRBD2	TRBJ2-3	CASRASGRAEADTQYF	TGTGCCAGCAGGGCTAGCGGGAGGGCCGAGGCAGATACGCAGTATTTT
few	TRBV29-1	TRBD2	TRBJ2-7	CSVEREGRDEQYF	TGCAGCGTGGAGCGGGAGGGCCGGGACGAGCAGTACTTC
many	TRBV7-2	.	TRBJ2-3	CASRSTGGTDTQYF	TGTGCCAGCAGGTCAACCGGGGGCACAGATACGCAGTATTTT
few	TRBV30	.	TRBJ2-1	CAWASDGLASSYNEQFF	TGTGCCTGGGCCTCTGACGGTCTAGCGAGCTCCTACAATGAGCAGTTCTTC
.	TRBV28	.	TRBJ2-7	CASSPGEGTYEQYF	TGTGCCAGCAGTCCCGGGGAAGGAACTTACGAGCAGTACTTC
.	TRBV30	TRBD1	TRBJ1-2	CALYRGFNYGYTF	TGTGCCCTCTACAGGGGGTTCAACTATGGCTACACCTTC
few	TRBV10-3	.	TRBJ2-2	CACGDGTGELFF	TGTGCGTGTGGGGATGGAACCGGGGAGCTGTTTTTT
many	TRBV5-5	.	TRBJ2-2	CASSPYGANTGELFF	TGTGCCAGCAGCCCTTACGGGGCGAACACCGGGGAGCTGTTTTTT
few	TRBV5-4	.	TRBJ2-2	CASSLTRLANTGELFF	TGTGCCAGCAGCTTGACGCGACTAGCGAACACCGGGGAGCTGTTTTTT
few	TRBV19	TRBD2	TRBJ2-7	CASSGGRGDEQYF	TGTGCCAGTAGTGGTGGGAGGGGCGACGAGCAGTACTTC
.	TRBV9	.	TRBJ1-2	CASSVSHQNYGYTF	TGTGCCAGCAGCGTGTCGCATCAAAACTATGGCTACACCTTC
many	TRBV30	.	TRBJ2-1	CARKVMGNEQFF	TGTGCCCGAAAGGTAATGGGCAATGAGCAGTTCTTC
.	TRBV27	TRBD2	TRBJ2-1	CASSLVGLAAYNEQFF	TGTGCCAGCAGTTTAGTTGGACTAGCGGCATACAATGAGCAGTTCTTC
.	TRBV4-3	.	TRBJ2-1	CASSQERGTYNEQFF	TGCGCCAGCAGCCAAGAGAGGGGGACATACAATGAGCAGTTCTTC
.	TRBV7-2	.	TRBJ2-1	CASSLVADPYNEQFF	TGTGCCAGCAGCTTAGTAGCGGACCCCTACAATGAGCAGTTCTTC
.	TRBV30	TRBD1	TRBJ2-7	CAWSAPGTVTYEQYF	TGTGCCTGGAGTGCGCCCGGGACAGTTACCTACGAGCAGTACTTC
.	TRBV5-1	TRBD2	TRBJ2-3	CASSAREGKNTDTQYF	TGCGCCAGCAGCGCCCGGGAGGGGAAAAACACAGATACGCAGTATTTT